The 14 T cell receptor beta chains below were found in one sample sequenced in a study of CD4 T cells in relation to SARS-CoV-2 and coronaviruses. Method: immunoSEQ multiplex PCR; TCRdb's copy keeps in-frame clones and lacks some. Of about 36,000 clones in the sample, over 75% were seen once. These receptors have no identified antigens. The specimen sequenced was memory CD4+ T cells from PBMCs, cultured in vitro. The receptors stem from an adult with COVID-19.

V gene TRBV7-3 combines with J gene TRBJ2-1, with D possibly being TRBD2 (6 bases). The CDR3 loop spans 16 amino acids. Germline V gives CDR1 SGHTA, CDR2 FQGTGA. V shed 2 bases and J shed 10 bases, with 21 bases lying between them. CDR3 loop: CASSLSLSGGLGEQFF. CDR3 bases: TGTGCCAGCAGCTTATCGCTATCCGGAGGGTTAGGGGAGCAGTTCTTC. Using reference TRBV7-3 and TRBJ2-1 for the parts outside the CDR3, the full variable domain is GAGVSQTPSNKVTEKGKYVELRCDPISGHTALYWYRQSLGQGPEFLIYFQGTGAADDSGLPNDRFFAVRPEGSVSTLKIQRTERGDSAVYLCASSLSLSGGLGEQFFGPGTRLTVL.

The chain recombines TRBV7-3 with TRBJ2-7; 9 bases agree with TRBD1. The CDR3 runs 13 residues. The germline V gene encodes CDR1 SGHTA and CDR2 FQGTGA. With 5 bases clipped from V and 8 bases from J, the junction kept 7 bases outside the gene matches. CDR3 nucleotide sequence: TGTGCCAGCAGCACCCAAGGGACAGGGAAGCAGTACTTC. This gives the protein CASSTQGTGKQYF.

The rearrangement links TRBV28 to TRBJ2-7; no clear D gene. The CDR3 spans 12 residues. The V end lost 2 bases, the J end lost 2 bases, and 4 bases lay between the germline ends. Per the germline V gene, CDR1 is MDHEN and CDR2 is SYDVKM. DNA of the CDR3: TGTGCCAGCAGTTTAACGACCTACGAGCAGTACTTC. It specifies CASSLTTYEQYF.

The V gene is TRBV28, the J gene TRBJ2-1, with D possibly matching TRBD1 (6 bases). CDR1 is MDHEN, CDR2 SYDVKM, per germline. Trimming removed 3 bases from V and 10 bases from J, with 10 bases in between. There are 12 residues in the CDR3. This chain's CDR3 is CASSFQGKEQFF. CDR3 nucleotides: TGTGCCAGCAGTTTCCAGGGGAAGGAGCAGTTCTTC.

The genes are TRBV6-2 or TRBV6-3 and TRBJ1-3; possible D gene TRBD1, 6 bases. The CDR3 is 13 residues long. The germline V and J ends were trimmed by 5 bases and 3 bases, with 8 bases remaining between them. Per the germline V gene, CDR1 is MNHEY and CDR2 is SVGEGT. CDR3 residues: CASSDRNGNTIYF. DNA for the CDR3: TGTGCCAGCAGTGACAGGAATGGAAACACCATATATTTT.

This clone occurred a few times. The CDR3 loop is CASSPPEGRLGYNEQFF. DNA of the CDR3: TGTGCCAGCAGCCCACCTGAGGGTCGGTTAGGCTACAATGAGCAGTTCTTC. The V call is TRBV7-9, the J call TRBJ2-1, with D possibly TRBD2 on 5 matching bases. CDR3 length: 17 residues. CDR1 is SEHNR and CDR2 is FQNEAQ in the germline V gene (reference sequence). V lost 5 bases and J lost 3, with 20 bases in between.

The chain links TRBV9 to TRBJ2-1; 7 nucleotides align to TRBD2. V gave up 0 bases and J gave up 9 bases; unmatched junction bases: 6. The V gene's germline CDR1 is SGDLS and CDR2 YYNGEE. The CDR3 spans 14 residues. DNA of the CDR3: TGTGCCAGCAGCGTAGAGTCGCGGGAGTTTGAGCAGTTCTTC. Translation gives CASSVESREFEQFF.

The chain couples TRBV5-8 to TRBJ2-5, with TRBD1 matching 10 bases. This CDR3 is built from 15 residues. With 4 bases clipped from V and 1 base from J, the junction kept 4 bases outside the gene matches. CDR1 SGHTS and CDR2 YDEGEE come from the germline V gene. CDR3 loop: CASSRQGAAQETQYF. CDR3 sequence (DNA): TGTGCCAGCAGCCGACAGGGGGCTGCCCAAGAGACCCAGTACTTC.

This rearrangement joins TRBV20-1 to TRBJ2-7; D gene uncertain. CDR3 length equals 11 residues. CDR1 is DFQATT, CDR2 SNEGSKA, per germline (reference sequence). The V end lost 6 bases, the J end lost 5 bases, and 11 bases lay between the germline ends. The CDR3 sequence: CSALGVDEQYF. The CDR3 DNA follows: TGCAGTGCCCTAGGAGTAGACGAGCAGTACTTC.

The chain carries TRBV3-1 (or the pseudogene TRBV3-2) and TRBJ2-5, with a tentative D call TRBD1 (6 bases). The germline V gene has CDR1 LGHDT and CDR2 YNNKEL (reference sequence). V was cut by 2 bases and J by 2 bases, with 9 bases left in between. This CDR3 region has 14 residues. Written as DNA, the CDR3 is TGTGCCAGCAGCCAAAGGACAGTACAAGAGACCCAGTACTTC. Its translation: CASSQRTVQETQYF.

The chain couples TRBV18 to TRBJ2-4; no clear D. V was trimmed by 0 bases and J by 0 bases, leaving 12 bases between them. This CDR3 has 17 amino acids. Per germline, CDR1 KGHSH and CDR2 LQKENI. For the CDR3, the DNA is TGTGCCAGCTCACCACCCTTTGACGGACCAGCCAAAAACATTCAGTACTTC. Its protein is CASSPPFDGPAKNIQYF. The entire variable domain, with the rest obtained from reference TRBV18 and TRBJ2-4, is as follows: NAGVMQNPRHLVRRRGQEARLRCSPMKGHSHVYWYRQLPEEGLKFMVYLQKENIIDESGMPKERFSAEFPKEGPSILRIQQVVRGDSAAYFCASSPPFDGPAKNIQYFGAGTRLSVL.

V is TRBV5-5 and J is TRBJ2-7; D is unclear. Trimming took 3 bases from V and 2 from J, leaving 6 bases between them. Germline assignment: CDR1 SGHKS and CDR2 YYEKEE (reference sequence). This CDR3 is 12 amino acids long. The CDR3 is CASSSTPYEQYF. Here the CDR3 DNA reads TGTGCCAGCAGCTCTACCCCCTACGAGCAGTACTTC.

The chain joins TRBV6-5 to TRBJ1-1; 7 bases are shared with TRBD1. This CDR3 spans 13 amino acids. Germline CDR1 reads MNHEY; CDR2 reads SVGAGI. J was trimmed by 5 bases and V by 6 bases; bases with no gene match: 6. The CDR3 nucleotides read TGTGCCAGCAGCTCAAACAGGGGAACTGAAGCTTTCTTT. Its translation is CASSSNRGTEAFF.

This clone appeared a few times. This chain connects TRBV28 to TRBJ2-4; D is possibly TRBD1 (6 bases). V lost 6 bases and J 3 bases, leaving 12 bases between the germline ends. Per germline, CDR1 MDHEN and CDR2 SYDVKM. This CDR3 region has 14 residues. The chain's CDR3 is CASRLTGGKNIQYF. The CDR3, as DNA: TGTGCCAGCAGGTTGACAGGAGGCAAAAACATTCAGTACTTC.